This passage covers 17 T cell receptor beta chains from one sample sequenced in a study of memory CD4+ T cells and cytomegalovirus serostatus. This table comes from immunoSEQ multiplex PCR, and its TCRdb copy is limited to in-frame clones, with some not included. This sample carries approximately 88,000 clones, roughly 80% of them seen once, and the ten largest clones take 3.6%. Single viable CD3+CD4+CD8-CD45RO+ cells were sorted as the memory CD4+ T cells. Sequencing was done on a sample of memory CD4+ T cells from blood. These receptor sequences come from an adult in good health and CMV-seropositive.

V is TRBV2 and J is TRBJ1-2, with D possibly being TRBD1 (5 bases). The V gene's germline CDR1 is SNHLY and CDR2 FYNNEI. Between the trimmed V and J ends, which lost 7 bases and 3 bases, there was a span of 21 bases. The CDR3 runs to 16 residues. In nucleotides, the CDR3 is TGTGCCAGCACCCTGGGACTGATTCAAGAGGACTATGGCTACACCTTC. Translation gives CASTLGLIQEDYGYTF.

The CDR3 protein is CASSHLSAPQEQYF. CDR3 in DNA: TGTGCCAGCAGTCACCTTAGCGCCCCGCAGGAGCAGTACTTC. The chain uses TRBV6-6 and TRBJ2-7; possible D gene TRBD2, 5 bases. Germline assignment: CDR1 MNHNY and CDR2 SVGAGI (reference sequence). CDR3 length: 14 residues. The V end lost 5 bases, the J end lost 7 bases, and 18 bases lay between the germline ends.

The V call is TRBV5-4, the J call TRBJ2-5; 8 nucleotides align to TRBD2. V gave up 0 bases and J gave up 0 bases; unmatched junction bases: 7. Germline lookup yields CDR1 SGHNT and CDR2 YYREEE (reference sequence). CDR3 length equals 17 residues. For the CDR3, the DNA is TGTGCCAGCAGCTTGGGCGGGGGGTCCGCGTACCAAGAGACCCAGTACTTC. Its protein product is CASSLGGGSAYQETQYF.

The chain employs TRBV5-1 and TRBJ1-1; perhaps TRBD1 as D (5 bases). The CDR3 extends over 16 amino acids. The V end was cut by 4 bases, the J end by 0 bases, with 16 bases between. Germline V gene sequence: CDR1 SGHRS, CDR2 YFSETQ. The DNA of the CDR3 is TGCGCCAGCAGCCCAGGGACCACTCTTATGAACACTGAAGCTTTCTTT. Amino acid sequence: CASSPGTTLMNTEAFF.

The chain uses TRBV28 and TRBJ2-3; 7 nucleotides agree with TRBD1. Germline V CDR1 and CDR2: MDHEN, SYDVKM. The V and J ends lost 7 bases and 2 bases, in that order; junction bases with no gene match: 9. The CDR3 consists of 15 residues. CDR3 loop: CASTAGTVFTDTQYF. CDR3 DNA sequence: TGTGCCAGCACCGCCGGGACAGTCTTCACAGATACGCAGTATTTT.

The chain's CDR3 is CASSSPTGRMNTEAFF. The DNA for the CDR3 is TGTGCCAGCAGTTCCCCGACCGGACGGATGAACACTGAAGCTTTCTTT. The rearrangement links TRBV27 to TRBJ1-1; D call uncertain. The CDR3 runs to 16 residues. Germline CDR1 MNHEY, CDR2 SMNVEV (reference sequence). Trimming took off 4 bases at V and 0 bases at J, with 15 bases between the two ends.

This clone was seen only once. The CDR3 DNA reads as TGCGCCAGCAGCTTGGCCGGGACCCAGGTCGGGGGTGAGCAGTTCTTC. Amino acids: CASSLAGTQVGGEQFF. The chain joins TRBV5-1 to TRBJ2-1, with D possibly being TRBD2 (6 bases). This CDR3 spans 16 amino acids. The V gene lost 0 bases and the J gene lost 9 bases, with 19 bases spanning the gap. Germline lookup yields CDR1 SGHRS and CDR2 YFSETQ.

The chain employs TRBV10-3 and TRBJ1-2, with 10 bases fitting TRBD1. The ends lost 6 bases at V and 6 bases at J; junction bases unmatched: 7. Germline V gene lookup returns CDR1 ENHRY and CDR2 SYGVKD. The CDR3 is 14 residues long. This chain's CDR3 is CAISVTGGGNGYTF. CDR3 nucleotide sequence: TGTGCCATCAGCGTGACAGGGGGCGGAAATGGCTACACCTTC.

A single count supports this clone. The junction shows a germline mismatch at one end, possibly a read error. This chain uses TRBV7-7 with TRBJ2-5; 8 bases map to TRBD1. The CDR3 spans 15 residues. Germline values: CDR1 SSHAT, CDR2 FNYEAQ (reference sequence). In DNA, the CDR3 is TGTGCTAGCAGCCGTCGGACAGGGTGGGAAGAGACCCAGTACTTC. Protein sequence: CASSRRTGWEETQYF.

This clone was detected only a few times. CDR3 sequence (DNA): TGCGCCAGCACCGGACATGTAGAGACCCAGTACTTC. It yields the protein CASTGHVETQYF. The rearrangement links TRBV10-1 to TRBJ2-5; weak D call: TRBD1 (5 bases). Trimming stripped 7 bases from V and 4 bases from J, with 10 bases between. Germline V gene lookup returns CDR1 WNHNN and CDR2 SYGVQD (reference sequence). The CDR3 consists of 12 residues.

V is TRBV19 and J is TRBJ2-3; the D gene could be TRBD1 or TRBD2 (5 bases each). V shed 4 bases and J shed 4 bases, with 15 bases lying between them. Per germline, CDR1 LNHDA and CDR2 SQIVND (reference sequence). The CDR3 has 15 residues. The CDR3 is CASSRGEMGADTQYF. The CDR3 DNA is TGTGCCAGTAGTAGAGGGGAAATGGGAGCAGATACGCAGTATTTT.

The chain couples TRBV29-1 to TRBJ2-7, with 8 bases aligning to TRBD2. In germline, CDR1 is SQVTM, CDR2 ANQGSEA. V trimming: 6 bases; J trimming: 2 bases; junction bases outside the gene matches: 9. This CDR3 has 14 residues. The CDR3 protein is CSVGGASGTYEQYF. The CDR3 bases are TGCAGCGTCGGGGGGGCTAGCGGCACCTACGAGCAGTACTTC.

The chain joins TRBV9 to TRBJ1-3; D unresolved. The V and J ends lost 4 bases and 3 bases respectively, with 14 bases between them. The CDR3 consists of 15 residues. From germline, CDR1 is SGDLS and CDR2 YYNGEE. CDR3 residues: CASSPGRALGNTIYF. The CDR3 coding sequence is TGTGCCAGCAGCCCAGGAAGGGCCCTTGGAAACACCATATATTTT.

Only a few counts were recorded for this clone. The CDR3 nucleotides are TGTGCCAGCAGCTTAGACAGGGCCACCGGGGAGCTGTTTTTT. This sequence encodes CASSLDRATGELFF. The chain has TRBV11-2 and TRBJ2-2; D is perhaps TRBD1 (5 bases). The CDR3 consists of 14 residues. Germline lookup yields CDR1 SGHAT and CDR2 FQNNGV. V dropped 0 bases and J dropped 4 bases, with 6 bases sitting between them.

The chain carries TRBV2 and TRBJ2-5; D gene unclear. Germline V lookup: CDR1 SNHLY, CDR2 FYNNEI. Trimming took off 0 bases at V and 5 bases at J, with 4 bases between the two ends. The CDR3 extends over 12 amino acids. The CDR3 region is CASSEAMETQYF. Here the CDR3 DNA reads TGTGCCAGCAGTGAAGCAATGGAGACCCAGTACTTC.

The chain recombines TRBV5-5 with TRBJ2-3; D gene unclear. The V gene lost 0 bases and the J gene lost 9 bases, with 8 bases spanning the gap. This CDR3 has 12 amino acids. The germline CDR1 and CDR2 sequences are SGHKS and YYEKEE (reference sequence). In DNA, the CDR3 is TGTGCCAGCAGCTTGGTAGAGGAAACGCAGTATTTT. This gives the protein CASSLVEETQYF.

This clone was detected only a few times. The chain carries TRBV6-6 and TRBJ1-1; no definite D call. This CDR3 contains 13 residues. V lost 5 bases and J 0 bases, leaving 7 bases between the germline ends. The germline CDR1 and CDR2 sequences are MNHNY and SVGAGI (reference sequence). The CDR3 here is CASSTGMNTEAFF. Written as DNA, the CDR3 is TGTGCCAGCAGTACGGGGATGAACACTGAAGCTTTCTTT.